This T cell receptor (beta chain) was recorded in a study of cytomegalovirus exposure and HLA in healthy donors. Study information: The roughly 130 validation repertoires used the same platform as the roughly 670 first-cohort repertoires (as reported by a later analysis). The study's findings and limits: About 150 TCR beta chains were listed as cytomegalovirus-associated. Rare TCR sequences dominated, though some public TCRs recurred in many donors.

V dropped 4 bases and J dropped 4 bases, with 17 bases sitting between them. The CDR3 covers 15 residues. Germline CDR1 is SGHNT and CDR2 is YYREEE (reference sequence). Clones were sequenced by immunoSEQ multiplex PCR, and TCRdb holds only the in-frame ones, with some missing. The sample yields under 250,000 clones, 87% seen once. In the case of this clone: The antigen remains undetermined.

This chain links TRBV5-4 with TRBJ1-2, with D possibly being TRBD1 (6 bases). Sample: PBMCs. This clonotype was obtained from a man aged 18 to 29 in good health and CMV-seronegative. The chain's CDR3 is CASSPSRQAAYGYTF. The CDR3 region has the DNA TGTGCCAGCAGCCCCTCCAGACAGGCCGCCTATGGCTACACCTTC.